Listed below are T cell receptor beta chains from one sample, sequenced in a study of control samples from healthy donors and cancer patients. Sequencing was performed with immunoSEQ multiplex PCR; in TCRdb, only in-frame clones are kept and a portion is missing. The data contain about 120,000 clones, around nine tenths of them singletons. Sequencing was done on a sample of blood. These receptor sequences come from a man aged 25 to 40 in good health. Each CDR3 is given with its conserved first and last residue. D genes are given only for firm matches.

v_call | cdr3_length | d_call | cdr3_aa
TRBV6-5 | 14 | TRBD1 | CASSAGTGIDTIYF
TRBV19 | 14 | NA | CASRATGYDYGYTF
TRBV5-1 | 13 | NA | CASSFGGGEDTSF
TRBV11-2 | 17 | NA | CASSLDLELASQETQYF
TRBV29-1 | 13 | NA | CSVEWTGDTEAFF
TRBV7-3 | 14 | NA | CASSLVDTNNEQFF
TRBV28 | 15 | NA | CASSPPQAQGEKLFF
TRBV6-4 | 13 | TRBD1 | CASSVDRGRQAFF
TRBV6-4 | 15 | NA | CASSNAGVSYNEQFF
TRBV9 | 15 | NA | CASSPSRQGNSPLHF
TRBV24-1 | 13 | TRBD1 | CATSDGQGTEAFF
TRBV3-1/TRBV3-2 | 17 | TRBD2 | CASSPLAGGPVADTQYF
TRBV18 | 14 | TRBD1 | CASSPITGDGKLFF
TRBV5-6 | 17 | TRBD1 | CASSLAAAGGWITEAFF
TRBV2 | 16 | TRBD2 | CASSPRTSGGGETQYF
TRBV5-5 | 14 | NA | CASSLEGDNQPQHF
TRBV3-1/TRBV3-2 | 17 | TRBD1 | CASSQDWGQGGNYGYTF
TRBV19 | 15 | NA | CASSISRFASYEQYF
TRBV3-1/TRBV3-2 | 11 | NA | CASSGDEKLFF